One sample yielded the 14 T cell receptor beta chains listed below, sequenced in a study of T-cell memory formation after mild COVID-19. TCRdb reprocessed the 5' RACE reads with MiXCR, giving one entry per CDR3 protein. This table has fewer than 650,000 distinct CDR3 sequences, about 22% appearing once. Sequences were obtained from PBMCs or a T cell subset sorted from them (not recorded which). The receptors originated from an adult woman who had mild COVID-19 (a few samples of this study predate the infection). Cell type and time point are not known.

The J gene is TRBJ2-2, the V gene TRBV7-2; 13 bases agree with TRBD2. V lost 2 bases to trimming and J lost 7 bases; unmatched junction nucleotides: 4. The CDR3 extends over 16 amino acids. Germline lookup yields CDR1 SGHTA and CDR2 FQGNSA. The CDR3 is CASSLQGLAGNGELFF. The DNA of the CDR3 is TGTGCCAGCAGCTTACAGGGACTAGCGGGAAACGGGGAGCTGTTTTTT.

The chain employs TRBV18 and TRBJ2-5; D is tentatively TRBD1 or TRBD2 (5 bases each). The CDR3 covers 18 residues. Germline-derived CDR1 and CDR2 are KGHSH and LQKENI. Trimming pared 3 bases from V and 0 bases from J, leaving 20 bases between. The CDR3 loop is CASSPVPGPRIDQETQYF. CDR3 bases: TGTGCCAGCTCACCGGTTCCGGGGCCCCGAATAGACCAAGAGACCCAGTACTTC. Full variable domain (rest looked up from reference TRBV18 and TRBJ2-5): NAGVMQNPRHLVRRRGQEARLRCSPMKGHSHVYWYRQLPEEGLKFMVYLQKENIIDESGMPKERFSAEFPKEGPSILRIQQVVRGDSAAYFCASSPVPGPRIDQETQYFGPGTRLLVL.

The gene calls are TRBV14 and TRBJ2-1, with TRBD2 identical over 10 bases. The ends lost 6 bases at V and 8 bases at J; junction bases unmatched: 10. CDR3 length: 15 residues. The germline V gene encodes CDR1 SGHDN and CDR2 FVKESK. CDR3 DNA sequence: TGTGCCAGCAGACAAAGCGGGGGGGCCGTCCATGAGCAGTTCTTC. The encoded protein is CASRQSGGAVHEQFF.

This rearrangement joins TRBV5-4 to TRBJ1-1; a possible D gene is TRBD1 (6 bases). Germline CDR1 SGHNT, CDR2 YYREEE (reference sequence). V was pared by 4 bases and J by 1 base, with 11 bases between. The CDR3 is made up of 14 amino acids. The CDR3 loop is CASSQGQTNTEAFF. The CDR3 DNA reads TGTGCCAGCAGCCAAGGACAGACGAACACTGAAGCTTTCTTT. The whole variable domain, remainder taken from reference TRBV5-4 and TRBJ1-1, is ETGVTQSPTHLIKTRGQQVTLRCSSQSGHNTVSWYQQALGQGPQFIFQYYREEENGRGNFPPRFSGLQFPNYSSELNVNALELDDSALYLCASSQGQTNTEAFFGQGTRLTVV.

The J gene is TRBJ2-1, the V gene TRBV21-1; the table names TRBD1, a call not compared with the DNA. TRBV21-1 is a pseudogene locus. The CDR3 covers 17 residues. The CDR3 DNA reads TGTGCCAGCAGGCCTTTAGGGTGGGACAGGGAGTACAATGAGCAGTTCTTC. This sequence encodes CASRPLGWDREYNEQFF.

The chain employs TRBV5-1 and TRBJ2-1; unclear D gene. The germline V and J ends were trimmed by 0 bases and 8 bases, with 6 bases remaining between them. CDR1 is SGHRS, CDR2 YFSETQ, per germline. The CDR3 totals 12 residues. The CDR3 sequence: CASSLDTDEQFF. The CDR3 DNA sequence: TGCGCCAGCAGCTTGGATACGGATGAGCAGTTCTTC.

V and J are TRBV2 and TRBJ2-5; D is undetermined. The CDR3 runs to 13 residues. Germline CDR1 is SNHLY and CDR2 is FYNNEI. Trimming took off 1 base at V and 4 bases at J, with 7 bases between the two ends. The DNA for the CDR3 is TGTGCCAGCAGTGAAGTGTTGGGAGAGACCCAGTACTTC. This gives the protein CASSEVLGETQYF. The whole variable domain, filled in from reference TRBV2 and TRBJ2-5, reads EPEVTQTPSHQVTQMGQEVILRCVPISNHLYFYWYRQILGQKVEFLVSFYNNEISEKSEIFDDQFSVERPDGSNFTLKIRSTKLEDSAMYFCASSEVLGETQYFGPGTRLLVL.

This clonotype was counted between two and nine times. The chain joins TRBV25-1 to TRBJ2-7; D is perhaps TRBD2 (5 bases). Per germline, CDR1 MGHDK and CDR2 SYGVNS. The CDR3 totals 14 residues. Trimming pared 5 bases from V and 3 bases from J, leaving 14 bases between. CDR3 in amino acids: CASSLEEGHYEQYF. CDR3 bases: TGTGCCAGCAGTTTGGAGGAAGGCCACTACGAGCAGTACTTC.

This chain connects TRBV15 to TRBJ2-7; 7 nucleotides match TRBD2. The germline V gene has CDR1 LNHNV and CDR2 YYDKDF (reference sequence). Trimming at V came to 3 bases and at J to 3 bases, leaving 11 bases not matched to a gene. This CDR3 has 16 residues. CDR3 in amino acids: CATSSLWAGESYEQYF. Here the CDR3 DNA reads TGTGCCACCAGCAGCCTCTGGGCGGGGGAGAGCTACGAGCAGTACTTC.

This clonotype was counted a few times. The chain has TRBV4-1 and TRBJ2-4; a weak D match, TRBD1 (6 bases). This CDR3 has 13 residues. Trimming pared 2 bases from V and 7 bases from J, leaving 9 bases between. Germline V gene sequence: CDR1 MGHRA, CDR2 YSYEKL. CDR3 sequence (DNA): TGCGCCAGCAGCCAATTGCAGGGGAACATTCAGTACTTC. Translating it yields CASSQLQGNIQYF.

This clonotype has just a few counts. The chain links TRBV2 to TRBJ2-2; D is ambiguous. This CDR3 comprises 15 residues. Germline V gene data show CDR1 as SNHLY and CDR2 as FYNNEI. V lost 4 bases to trimming and J lost 0 bases, with 9 bases between them. CDR3 loop: CASSVGQSNTGELFF. CDR3 nucleotide sequence: TGTGCCAGCAGTGTAGGCCAGTCGAACACCGGGGAGCTGTTTTTT.

This chain links TRBV6-4 with TRBJ2-2; 7 bases are shared with TRBD2. This CDR3 has 15 amino acids. Germline CDR1 reads MRHNA; CDR2 reads SNTAGT. The V and J ends lost 4 bases and 9 bases, in that order; junction bases with no gene match: 11. This chain's CDR3 is CASSASGGSPRELFF. CDR3 nucleotide sequence: TGTGCCAGCAGTGCCTCGGGCGGGAGCCCCCGGGAGCTGTTTTTT.

The table lists this clonotype with a few counts. The rearrangement links TRBV5-1 to TRBJ2-1; TRBD2 agrees at 13 bases. V shed 3 bases, J shed 6 bases, and the junction held 9 bases outside the gene matches. The CDR3 spans 17 residues. CDR1 SGHRS and CDR2 YFSETQ come from the germline V gene. The chain's CDR3 is CASSSGLAGAIGNEQFF. As DNA, the CDR3 is TGCGCCAGCAGCTCCGGACTAGCGGGAGCAATCGGCAATGAGCAGTTCTTC.

This clonotype has a handful of counts. The chain joins TRBV7-2 to TRBJ1-5; D perhaps matches TRBD1 (5 bases). The ends were cut back, 5 bases at V and 4 bases at J, with 9 bases in the middle. Germline loops: CDR1 SGHTA, CDR2 FQGNSA. The length of the CDR3 is 13 residues. In nucleotides, the CDR3 is TGTGCCAGCAGCCAAAGGGGAAATCAGCCCCAGCATTTT. Residues: CASSQRGNQPQHF. Full variable domain (rest looked up from reference TRBV7-2 and TRBJ1-5): GAGVSQSPSNKVTEKGKDVELRCDPISGHTALYWYRQSLGQGLEFLIYFQGNSAPDKSGLPSDRFSAERTGGSVSTLTIQRTQQEDSAVYLCASSQRGNQPQHFGDGTRLSIL.